This note documents a single T cell receptor beta chain sequence. This specimen comes from a study of CD8+CD57+ T cells in acquired aplastic anemia. Trimming at V came to 0 bases and at J to 9 bases, leaving 9 bases not matched to a gene. The CDR3 contains 16 residues. Germline V CDR1 and CDR2: MGHRA, YSYEKL. In patients chosen for sequencing, flow cytometry had shown CD8+CD57+ cell expansion. The study profiled TCR beta VDJ and CDR3 using genomic DNA as template. TCRdb re-derived calls from the reads in MiXCR, one entry per CDR3 protein. The repertoire holds nearly 60,000 distinct CDR3 sequences, with around 57% as singletons.

The source material was sorted CD4+, CD8+, or CD8+CD57+ T cells (not recorded which) from PBMCs. The V and J genes are TRBV4-1 and TRBJ2-1, with 9 bases fitting TRBD1. This TCR derives from a human donor with aplastic anemia. The CDR3 protein is CASSQEEGTGSAEQFF. The DNA of the CDR3 is TGCGCCAGCAGCCAAGAAGAGGGGACAGGGTCCGCTGAGCAGTTCTTC.